The 32 T cell receptor beta chains below all came from one sample that was sequenced in a study of blood T cell repertoires in COVID-19. TCRdb's copy holds only in-frame clones and misses some; the assay was immunoSEQ multiplex PCR. The sample carries about 130,000 clones, 84% recorded once. Sample: peripheral blood. The receptors stem from a woman in her twenties or thirties who had recovered from COVID-19.

The V gene is TRBV6-1, the J gene TRBJ1-3; no firm D call. CDR1 is MNHNS and CDR2 is SASEGT in the germline V gene. The CDR3 runs 15 residues. V shed 0 bases and J shed 0 bases, with 6 bases lying between them. CDR3 in amino acids: CASSEARFSGNTIYF. As DNA, the CDR3 is TGTGCCAGCAGTGAAGCCAGATTCTCTGGAAACACCATATATTTT.

The V call is TRBV20-1, the J call TRBJ2-7, with TRBD2 identical over 7 bases. This CDR3 is built from 14 residues. The V gene's germline CDR1 is DFQATT and CDR2 SNEGSKA (reference sequence). Trimming at V came to 4 bases and at J to 0 bases, leaving 6 bases not matched to a gene. The CDR3 DNA is TGCAGTGCTAATGACGGCGGGGGCTCCTACGAGCAGTACTTC. Its translation is CSANDGGGSYEQYF.

CDR3 loop: CASGPGTSSNTGELFF. DNA of the CDR3: TGCGCCAGCGGCCCCGGGACTAGCTCGAACACCGGGGAGCTGTTTTTT. The chain employs TRBV5-1 and TRBJ2-2; 9 bases match TRBD2. This CDR3 is built from 16 residues. J lost 0 bases, V lost 7 bases, and 7 bases had no gene match. Germline lookup yields CDR1 SGHRS and CDR2 YFSETQ.

Only one count was recorded for this clone. This sequence joins TRBV9 and TRBJ2-5; no clear D. Between the trimmed V and J ends, which lost 0 bases and 4 bases, there was a span of 16 bases. This CDR3 is built from 16 residues. Germline lookup yields CDR1 SGDLS and CDR2 YYNGEE. This CDR3 reads CASSVGAPGVGETQYF. DNA of the CDR3: TGTGCCAGCAGCGTAGGGGCCCCCGGCGTAGGAGAGACCCAGTACTTC. Filled out from reference TRBV9 and TRBJ2-5, the complete variable domain reads DSGVTQTPKHLITATGQRVTLRCSPRSGDLSVYWYQQSLDQGLQFLIQYYNGEERAKGNILERFSAQQFPDLHSELNLSSLELGDSALYFCASSVGAPGVGETQYFGPGTRLLVL.

The genes are TRBV4-1 and TRBJ1-5; D is ambiguous. V lost 4 bases and J lost 2, with 15 bases in between. CDR3 length: 16 residues. Germline V gene lookup returns CDR1 MGHRA and CDR2 YSYEKL. The CDR3: CASSRSFVEGNQPQHF. CDR3 DNA: TGCGCCAGCAGCCGAAGTTTCGTTGAGGGCAATCAGCCCCAGCATTTT.

The table lists this clone with a count of one. The CDR3 bases are TGTGCCAGCAGCCTAGGAGCGGGACGAAACAATGAGCAGTTCTTC. Its protein product is CASSLGAGRNNEQFF. This chain joins TRBV3-1 (or the pseudogene TRBV3-2) and TRBJ2-1, with 7 bases identical to TRBD2. The CDR3 runs to 15 residues. V lost 4 bases to trimming and J lost 5 bases; unmatched junction nucleotides: 8. From germline, CDR1 is LGHDT and CDR2 YNNKEL (reference sequence).

In this sample, this clone turned up once. CDR3 DNA sequence: TGTGCCAGTAGTATCCCCCGCAGGGGGGCAGACACCGGGGAGCTGTTTTTT. This translates into CASSIPRRGADTGELFF. V is TRBV19 and J is TRBJ2-2, with D perhaps matching TRBD1 (7 bases). The germline CDR1 and CDR2 sequences are LNHDA and SQIVND (reference sequence). CDR3 size: 17 residues. V was trimmed by 3 bases and J by 3 bases, leaving 17 bases between them.

The chain joins TRBV5-1 to TRBJ1-3; 7 bases are a match to TRBD1. The CDR3 is 15 residues long. V trimming: 4 bases; J trimming: 2 bases; junction bases outside the gene matches: 6. Germline V gene lookup returns CDR1 SGHRS and CDR2 YFSETQ. CDR3 in DNA: TGCGCCAGCAGCGCGGGACAGCTTGCTGGAAACACCATATATTTT. The encoded protein is CASSAGQLAGNTIYF.

The J gene is TRBJ1-5, the V gene TRBV2; 7 bases agree with TRBD1. The V gene's germline CDR1 is SNHLY and CDR2 FYNNEI. Trimming cost V 1 base and J 0 bases; bases outside gene matches: 3. This CDR3 has 16 amino acids. CDR3 protein: CASSEGQGYSNQPQHF. CDR3 DNA sequence: TGTGCCAGCAGTGAAGGACAGGGATATAGCAATCAGCCCCAGCATTTT.

The V and J genes are TRBV13 and TRBJ1-5, with 11 bases fitting TRBD1. The length of the CDR3 is 14 residues. V gave up 4 bases and J gave up 7 bases; unmatched junction bases: 3. Germline V lookup: CDR1 PRHDT, CDR2 FYEKMQ (reference sequence). This chain's CDR3 is CASSSGTGGQPQHF. CDR3 sequence (DNA): TGTGCCAGCAGCTCCGGGACAGGGGGACAGCCCCAGCATTTT.

This clone was seen a few times. The V call is TRBV12-5, the J call TRBJ1-2; tentative D call: TRBD1 (5 bases). There are 12 residues in the CDR3. V dropped 4 bases and J dropped 8 bases, with 11 bases sitting between them. CDR1 LGHNT and CDR2 FRNRAP come from the germline V gene. The CDR3 sequence: CASGSGLGGYTF. The DNA for the CDR3 is TGTGCTAGTGGTTCAGGGTTGGGGGGCTACACCTTC.

This chain joins TRBV18 and TRBJ2-1; TRBD2 aligns across 9 bases. Germline V lookup: CDR1 KGHSH, CDR2 LQKENI. The trim removed 3 bases at V and 7 bases at J, leaving 7 bases unmatched. CDR3 length equals 15 residues. The CDR3 DNA is TGTGCCAGCTCACCTTTACGGCTAGCGGGAAATGAGCAGTTCTTC. Translated: CASSPLRLAGNEQFF. Based on the CDR3 plus reference TRBV18 and TRBJ2-1, the full variable domain is NAGVMQNPRHLVRRRGQEARLRCSPMKGHSHVYWYRQLPEEGLKFMVYLQKENIIDESGMPKERFSAEFPKEGPSILRIQQVVRGDSAAYFCASSPLRLAGNEQFFGPGTRLTVL.

The chain carries TRBV25-1 and TRBJ2-7; possibly TRBD1 for D (5 bases). Germline CDR1 is MGHDK and CDR2 is SYGVNS. Trimming left V 1 base short and J 2 bases short, with 12 bases between. The CDR3 covers 15 residues. In DNA form, the CDR3 reads TGTGCCAGCAGTGAATCGGAGTACAGGCCCTACGAGCAGTACTTC. It translates to CASSESEYRPYEQYF.

The chain couples TRBV19 to TRBJ1-2; 7 bases agree with TRBD1. CDR1 is LNHDA, CDR2 SQIVND, per germline (reference sequence). With 4 bases clipped from V and 2 bases from J, the junction kept 4 bases outside the gene matches. This CDR3 region has 14 residues. The CDR3 spells CASSTPQGNYGYTF. The CDR3 DNA reads TGTGCCAGTAGTACCCCACAGGGGAACTATGGCTACACCTTC.

The chain carries TRBV15 and TRBJ1-5; D perhaps matches TRBD1 (6 bases). This CDR3 comprises 14 residues. CDR1 and CDR2 from the germline V gene are LNHNV and YYDKDF (reference sequence). Between the trimmed V and J ends, which lost 6 bases and 3 bases, there was a span of 12 bases. CDR3 residues: CATRDTGSNQPQHF. Written as DNA, the CDR3 is TGTGCCACCAGAGACACAGGGTCCAATCAGCCCCAGCATTTT. The entire variable domain, with the rest obtained from reference TRBV15 and TRBJ1-5, is as follows: DAMVIQNPRYQVTQFGKPVTLSCSQTLNHNVMYWYQQKSSQAPKLLFHYYDKDFNNEADTPDNFQSRRPNTSFCFLDIRSPGLGDTAMYLCATRDTGSNQPQHFGDGTRLSIL.

This chain connects TRBV5-1 to TRBJ2-1; TRBD2 might be the D (6 bases). The CDR3 has 15 amino acids. Germline CDR1 reads SGHRS; CDR2 reads YFSETQ. V lost 6 bases and J 1 base, leaving 14 bases between the germline ends. CDR3 sequence (DNA): TGCGCCAGCACCAGCGAGCGGGCTTCCTACAATGAGCAGTTCTTC. This sequence encodes CASTSERASYNEQFF.

The rearrangement links TRBV14 to TRBJ2-7; weak D call: TRBD1 (5 bases). The V and J ends lost 4 bases and 6 bases respectively, with 19 bases between them. This CDR3 comprises 15 residues. Germline CDR1 and CDR2: SGHDN and FVKESK. The CDR3 bases are TGTGCCAGCAGCCGGCGAAGGGGCAGTATCTCCGAGCAGTACTTC. The encoded protein is CASSRRRGSISEQYF.

The V and J genes are TRBV3-1 (or the pseudogene TRBV3-2) and TRBJ2-5; 15 bases map to TRBD2. Germline V CDR1 and CDR2: LGHDT, YNNKEL (reference sequence). The CDR3 runs 15 residues. The junction had 5 bases not matched to a gene; V was cut back by 3 bases and J by 9 bases. In DNA form, the CDR3 reads TGTGCCAGCAGCCATCGGACTAGCGGGGGGGCCGCCCAGTACTTC. Amino acid sequence: CASSHRTSGGAAQYF.

This chain uses TRBV27 with TRBJ1-2; 8 positions agree with TRBD1. The CDR3 contains 16 residues. Unmatched junction bases numbered 8, after V lost 5 bases and J lost 0 bases. Germline V gene data show CDR1 as MNHEY and CDR2 as SMNVEV (reference sequence). This CDR3 is CASSPLGQGANYGYTF. CDR3 in DNA: TGTGCCAGCAGTCCCCTTGGACAGGGAGCTAACTATGGCTACACCTTC.

V gene TRBV15 combines with J gene TRBJ1-1, with D perhaps TRBD1 (5 bases). The V gene lost 0 bases and the J gene lost 6 bases, with 14 bases spanning the gap. This CDR3 comprises 15 residues. Looked up from germline, CDR1 is LNHNV and CDR2 is YYDKDF (reference sequence). CDR3 DNA: TGTGCCACCAGCAGAGATCCCTCGGGGGGGTCTGAAGCTTTCTTT. This encodes CATSRDPSGGSEAFF.

The sample holds one count of this clone. J is TRBJ2-7 and V is TRBV7-8; the match to TRBD2 covers 10 bases. Looked up from germline, CDR1 is SGHVS and CDR2 is FQNEAQ. CDR3 size: 18 residues. V was pared by 1 base and J by 3 bases, with 12 bases of the junction left unmatched. For the CDR3, the DNA is TGTGCCAGCAGCTTAGGACTAGCGGGCCTGACGGAGATCTACGAGCAGTACTTC. This gives the protein CASSLGLAGLTEIYEQYF.

The chain couples TRBV5-1 to TRBJ1-3; D not resolved. The CDR3 length is 16 residues. The germline gives CDR1 SGHRS, CDR2 YFSETQ. Trimming cost V 4 bases and J 0 bases, with 14 bases left between them. The CDR3 sequence is CASSRGREPSGNTIYF. In DNA form, the CDR3 reads TGCGCCAGCAGCCGAGGACGGGAGCCCTCTGGAAACACCATATATTTT.

This clone appeared a single time. The V and J genes are TRBV28 and TRBJ1-1; 9 nucleotides agree with TRBD1. This CDR3 is 15 amino acids long. The ends lost 6 bases at V and 4 bases at J; junction bases unmatched: 9. Germline V CDR1 and CDR2: MDHEN, SYDVKM. The CDR3 is CASRIQDRGGTEAFF. The DNA of the CDR3 is TGTGCCAGCAGGATTCAGGACAGGGGCGGCACTGAAGCTTTCTTT.

The chain couples TRBV4-1 to TRBJ2-3; 9 nucleotides match TRBD2. From germline, CDR1 is MGHRA and CDR2 YSYEKL. V shed 1 base, J shed 4 bases, and the junction held 6 bases outside the gene matches. CDR3 length: 16 residues. The CDR3 coding sequence is TGCGCCAGCAGCCAAGTGGGCGGGAGGGAGTCAGATACGCAGTATTTT. This sequence encodes CASSQVGGRESDTQYF.

J is TRBJ2-1 and V is TRBV24-1; 9 bases match TRBD1. In germline, CDR1 is KGHDR, CDR2 SFDVKD. V shed 4 bases and J 5 bases; nucleotides not matched to a gene: 8. CDR3 length: 16 amino acids. The CDR3 region is CATSDRGTGSHNEQFF. The DNA for the CDR3 is TGTGCCACCAGTGACCGAGGGACAGGGTCCCACAATGAGCAGTTCTTC.

The DNA for the CDR3 is TGTGCCACCAGTGATGGGACGGAGGGACCTTGGGAGACCCAGTACTTC. Its translation is CATSDGTEGPWETQYF. The chain joins TRBV24-1 to TRBJ2-5; perhaps TRBD2 as D (6 bases). In germline, CDR1 is KGHDR, CDR2 SFDVKD. This CDR3 spans 16 amino acids. V shed 3 bases and J shed 5 bases, with 18 bases lying between them.

The V gene is TRBV12-5, the J gene TRBJ2-2; 12 bases map to TRBD2. This CDR3 has 16 amino acids. Trimming took 5 bases from V and 10 from J; bases not matched to a gene: 11. Germline lookup yields CDR1 LGHNT and CDR2 FRNRAP. The CDR3 is CASGLMNLAGGVELFF. In DNA form, the CDR3 reads TGTGCTAGTGGTCTCATGAACCTAGCGGGGGGGGTGGAGCTGTTTTTT.

The gene calls are TRBV7-2 and TRBJ2-7; 7 nucleotides match TRBD2. The CDR3 runs 14 residues. V lost 3 bases, J lost 3 bases, and 5 bases stayed unmatched. Per germline, CDR1 SGHTA and CDR2 FQGNSA. DNA for the CDR3: TGTGCCAGCAGCTTGGGTCTAGCGGTCTACGAGCAGTACTTC. The encoded protein is CASSLGLAVYEQYF.

The genes are TRBV30 and TRBJ1-6, with TRBD1 as a possible D gene (5 bases). V dropped 5 bases and J dropped 3 bases, with 8 bases sitting between them. The CDR3 totals 13 residues. The V gene's germline CDR1 is GTSNPN and CDR2 SVGIG (reference sequence). The CDR3 reads CAWGQGYNSPLHF. DNA of the CDR3: TGTGCCTGGGGCCAGGGCTATAATTCACCCCTCCACTTT.

J is TRBJ2-2 and V is TRBV15; TRBD1 matches at 7 bases. Trimming at V came to 1 base and at J to 4 bases, leaving 6 bases not matched to a gene. The CDR3 is 16 residues long. Germline CDR1 and CDR2: LNHNV and YYDKDF (reference sequence). Here the CDR3 reads CATSRATGAATGELFF. CDR3 nucleotides: TGTGCCACCAGCAGAGCCACAGGGGCGGCCACCGGGGAGCTGTTTTTT.

The CDR3 DNA is TGCGCCAGCATGGACAGGGTCTCTGGAAACACCATATATTTT. Its protein product is CASMDRVSGNTIYF. The chain employs TRBV4-1 and TRBJ1-3; 8 bases align to TRBD1. Germline CDR1 is MGHRA and CDR2 is YSYEKL. The CDR3 is made up of 14 amino acids. Germline trimming cut 7 bases from V and 0 bases from J; bases unmatched to any gene: 2.

The chain uses TRBV5-1 and TRBJ1-1; 7 nucleotides line up with TRBD1. CDR3 length equals 15 residues. Germline lookup yields CDR1 SGHRS and CDR2 YFSETQ. The V segment lost 4 bases and the J segment 3 bases; nucleotides outside the gene matches: 9. The CDR3 bases are TGCGCCAGCAGCCCCTCGTTCAGGGGGGACACTGAAGCTTTCTTT. The encoded protein is CASSPSFRGDTEAFF.